Listed below are T cell receptor beta chains from one sample, sequenced in a study of shared clonotypes between healthy human individuals. Some clones are missing from TCRdb's copy, which holds only in-frame ones; the method was immunoSEQ multiplex PCR. The data show some 2 million clones, about 95% seen once. Material: naive CD8+ T cells sorted from blood. These receptors came from a man aged 18 to 30 in good health. The conserved cysteine and the conserved F or W are not part of the CDR3 here.

V gene,CDR3 protein
TRBV10-2,ASSVTGSNTEAF
TRBV19,ASSIDLEDEQY
TRBV19,ASSMGGTGELF
TRBV5-4,ASSLGWGYGYT
TRBV28,ASSGRAPNYGYT
TRBV12-5,ASGLSEGGQPQH
TRBV9,ASSARGASGYEQY
TRBV7-8,ASSLDFLNTEAF
TRBV5-1,ASSLAGYSNQPQH
TRBV28,ASSLAGTGTYQPQH
TRBV28,ASSWASGGEQY
TRBV28,ASTPGARKQF
TRBV7-9,ASSFSGGVETQY
TRBV9,ASSVEEFGTSGKY
TRBV6-1,ASSARQTYEQY
TRBV10-3,AISESSSSYEQY
TRBV20-1,SASFLNEQF
TRBV6-1,ASSEAGTGGNQPQH
TRBV7-9,ASSPEVGVNGYT
TRBV7-8,ASSLAVRNTIY
TRBV4-1,ASSQAFTGELF
TRBV6-5,ASSYGPGEQF
TRBV7-2,ASSLERREGQYEQY
TRBV5-4,ATRQGSSYEQY
TRBV4-3,ASSQSPGTGVNEQF
TRBV4-1,AAGDPVTDTQY
TRBV6-6,ASRPTGASAYGYT
TRBV27,ASSLSAGTGIYEQY
TRBV7-6,ASSSGTGLFEQY
TRBV30,AWSVREGVLYEQY
TRBV6-1,ASSEVIPAGASPYEQY
TRBV7-3,ASSSGVGTGELF
TRBV6-6,ASSYPSGAEQY
TRBV6-1,ASSEIVTNEKLF
TRBV6-4,ASSDARNQETQY
TRBV5-1,ASSSGDAYEQY
TRBV5-6,ASSLGLAAYNEQF
TRBV28,ASSLTDGPDEQY